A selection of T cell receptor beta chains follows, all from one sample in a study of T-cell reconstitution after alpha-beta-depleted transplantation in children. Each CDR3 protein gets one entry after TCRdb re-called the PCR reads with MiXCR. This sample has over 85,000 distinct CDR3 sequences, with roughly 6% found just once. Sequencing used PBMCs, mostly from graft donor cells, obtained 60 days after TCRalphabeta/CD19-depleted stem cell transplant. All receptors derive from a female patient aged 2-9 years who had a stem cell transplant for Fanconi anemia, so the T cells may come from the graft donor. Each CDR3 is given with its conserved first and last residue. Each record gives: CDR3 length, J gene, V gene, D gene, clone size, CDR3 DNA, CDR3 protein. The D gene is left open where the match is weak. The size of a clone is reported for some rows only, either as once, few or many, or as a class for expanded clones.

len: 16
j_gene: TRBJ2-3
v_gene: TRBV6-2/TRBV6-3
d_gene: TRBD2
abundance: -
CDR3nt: TGTGCCAGCAGTTTTTCCGGACTAGCGGGAACAGATACGCAGTATTTT
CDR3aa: CASSFSGLAGTDTQYF

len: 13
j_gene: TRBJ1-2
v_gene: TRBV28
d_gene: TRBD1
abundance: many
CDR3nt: TGTGCCAGCCGAGAACCGGGACAGTCAGGCTACACCTTC
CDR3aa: CASREPGQSGYTF

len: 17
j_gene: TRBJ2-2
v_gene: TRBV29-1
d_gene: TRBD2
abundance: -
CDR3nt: TGCAGCGTCACGACTAGCGGGGGGACCCCGCTAGCCGGGGAGCTGTTTTTT
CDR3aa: CSVTTSGGTPLAGELFF

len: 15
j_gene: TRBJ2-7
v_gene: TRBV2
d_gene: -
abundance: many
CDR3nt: TGTGCCAGCAGGAGGGACGCAGTTAGCTCCTACGAGCAGTACTTC
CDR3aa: CASRRDAVSSYEQYF

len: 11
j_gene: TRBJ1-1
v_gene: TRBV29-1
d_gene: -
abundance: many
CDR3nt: TGCAGCGTTGCCCAAAACACTGAAGCTTTCTTT
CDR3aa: CSVAQNTEAFF

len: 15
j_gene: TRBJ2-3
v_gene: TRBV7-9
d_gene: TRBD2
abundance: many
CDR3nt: TGTGCCAGCAGCTTAACTAGCGGGGTCTCAGATACGCAGTATTTT
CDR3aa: CASSLTSGVSDTQYF

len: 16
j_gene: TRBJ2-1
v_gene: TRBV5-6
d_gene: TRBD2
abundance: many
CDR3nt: TGTGCCAGCAGCTTGGGGACTAGCGTCCTTACCAATGAGCAGTTCTTC
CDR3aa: CASSLGTSVLTNEQFF

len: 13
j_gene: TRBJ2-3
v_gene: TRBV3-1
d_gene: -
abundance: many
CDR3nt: TGTGCCAGCAGCCAGATGACTTCAGATACGCAGTATTTT
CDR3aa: CASSQMTSDTQYF

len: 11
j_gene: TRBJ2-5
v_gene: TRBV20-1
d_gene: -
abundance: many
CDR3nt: TGCAGTGCTAGAGGAGTCGTGACCCAGTACTTC
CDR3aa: CSARGVVTQYF

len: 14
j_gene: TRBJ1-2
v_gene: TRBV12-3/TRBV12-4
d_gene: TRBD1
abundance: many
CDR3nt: TGTGCCAGCAGTCTGACAGGGGGGGGCTATGGCTACACCTTC
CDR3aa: CASSLTGGGYGYTF

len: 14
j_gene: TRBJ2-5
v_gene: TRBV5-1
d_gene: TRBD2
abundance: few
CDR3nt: TGCGCCAGCTCCAGCAGCGGGGGGGGAGAGACCCAGTACTTC
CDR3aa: CASSSSGGGETQYF

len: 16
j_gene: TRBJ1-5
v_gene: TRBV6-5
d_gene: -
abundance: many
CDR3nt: TGTGCCAGCAGTTTTGGACCGCTCAAAGGCAATCAGCCCCAGCATTTT
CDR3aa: CASSFGPLKGNQPQHF

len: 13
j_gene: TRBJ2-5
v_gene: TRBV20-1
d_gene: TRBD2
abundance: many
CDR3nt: TGCAGTGCCGGGTGGGAGGGCCAAGAGACCCAGTACTTC
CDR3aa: CSAGWEGQETQYF

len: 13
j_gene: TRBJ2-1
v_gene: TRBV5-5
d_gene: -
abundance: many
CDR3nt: TGTGCCAGCAGCTTGGCTCACTACAATGAGCAGTTCTTC
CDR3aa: CASSLAHYNEQFF

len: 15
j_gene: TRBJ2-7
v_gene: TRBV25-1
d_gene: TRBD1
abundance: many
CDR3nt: TGTGCCAGCAGTGAATCCCAGGACAGGGGCTACGAGCAGTACTTC
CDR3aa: CASSESQDRGYEQYF

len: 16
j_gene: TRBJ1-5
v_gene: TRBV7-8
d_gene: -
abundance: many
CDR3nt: TGTGCCAGCAGCTTAGCCATACAGTATAGCAATCAGCCCCAGCATTTT
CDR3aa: CASSLAIQYSNQPQHF

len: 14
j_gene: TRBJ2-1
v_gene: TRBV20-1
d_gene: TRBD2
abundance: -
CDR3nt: TGCAGTGCTAGAGGGAGCGGGGTTAGCTCATATCAGTTCTTC
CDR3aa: CSARGSGVSSYQFF

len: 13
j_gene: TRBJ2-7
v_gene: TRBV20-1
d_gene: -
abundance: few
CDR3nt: TGCAGTGCTACGGGGGGCGGAGCCTACGAGCAGTACTTC
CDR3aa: CSATGGGAYEQYF

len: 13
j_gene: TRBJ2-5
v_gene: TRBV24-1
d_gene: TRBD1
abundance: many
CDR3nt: TGTGCCACCAGGGACAGGGGAGAGGAGACCCAGTACTTC
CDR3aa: CATRDRGEETQYF

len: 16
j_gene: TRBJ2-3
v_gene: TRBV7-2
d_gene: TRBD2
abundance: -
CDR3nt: TGTGCCAGCAGCTTAGTCGGGGGGGCCTGGACAGATACGCAGTATTTT
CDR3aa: CASSLVGGAWTDTQYF

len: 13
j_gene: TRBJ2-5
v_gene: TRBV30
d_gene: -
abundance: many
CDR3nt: TGTGCCTGGAGTTCGGTAGCAGGAGAGACCCAGTACTTC
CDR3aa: CAWSSVAGETQYF

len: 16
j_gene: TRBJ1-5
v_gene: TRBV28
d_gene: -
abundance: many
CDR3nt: TGTGCCAGCAGCCCCGTCTCCCTTTATAGCAATCAGCCCCAGCATTTT
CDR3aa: CASSPVSLYSNQPQHF

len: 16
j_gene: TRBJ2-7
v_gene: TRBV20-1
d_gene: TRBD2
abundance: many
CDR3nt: TGCAGTGCTAGTGGTCTAGCGGGGTCTACCTCCTACGAGCAGTACTTC
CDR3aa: CSASGLAGSTSYEQYF

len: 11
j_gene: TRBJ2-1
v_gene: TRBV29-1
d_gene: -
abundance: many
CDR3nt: TGCAGCGTAAGGAACAACAATGAGCAGTTCTTC
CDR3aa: CSVRNNNEQFF

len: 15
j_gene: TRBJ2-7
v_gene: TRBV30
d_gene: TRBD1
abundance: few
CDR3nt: TGTGCCTGGAGGCGTACAGGGGGCAAATCCTACGAGCAGTACTTC
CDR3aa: CAWRRTGGKSYEQYF

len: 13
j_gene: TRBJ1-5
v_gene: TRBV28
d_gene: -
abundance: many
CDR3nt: TGTGCCAGCAGGTTTTGGAGCAATCAGCCCCAGCATTTT
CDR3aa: CASRFWSNQPQHF

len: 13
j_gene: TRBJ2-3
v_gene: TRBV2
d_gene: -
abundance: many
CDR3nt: TGTGCCAGCAGTGAAGCAGTGGCAGATACGCAGTATTTT
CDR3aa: CASSEAVADTQYF

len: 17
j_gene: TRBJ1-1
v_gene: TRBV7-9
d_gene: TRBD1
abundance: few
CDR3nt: TGTGCCAGCAGCTTTGTGTGGGGCAGGGGGCACAACACTGAAGCTTTCTTT
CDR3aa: CASSFVWGRGHNTEAFF

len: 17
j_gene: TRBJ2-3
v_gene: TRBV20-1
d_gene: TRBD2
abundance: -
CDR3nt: TGCTGTGCTGAGGGGGTACTAGCGGGGGGCCGTGGAGATACGCAGTATTTT
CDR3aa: CCAEGVLAGGRGDTQYF

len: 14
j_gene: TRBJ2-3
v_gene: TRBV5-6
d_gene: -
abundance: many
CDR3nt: TGTGCCAGCAGCTTGGGACTGGGAGCAGATACGCAGTATTTT
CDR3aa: CASSLGLGADTQYF

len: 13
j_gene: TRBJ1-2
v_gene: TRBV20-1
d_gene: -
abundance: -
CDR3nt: TGCAGTGCTAGAGACTCGACAGCCTATGGCTACACCTTC
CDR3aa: CSARDSTAYGYTF

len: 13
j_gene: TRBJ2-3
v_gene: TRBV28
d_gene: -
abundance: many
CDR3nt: TGTGCCAGCAGATACGGTAGCGGAAATACGCAGTATTTT
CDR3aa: CASRYGSGNTQYF

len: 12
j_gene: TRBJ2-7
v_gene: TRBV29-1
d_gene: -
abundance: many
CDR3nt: TGCAGCGCAAAACCGGGTTCCCACGAGCAGTACTTC
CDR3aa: CSAKPGSHEQYF

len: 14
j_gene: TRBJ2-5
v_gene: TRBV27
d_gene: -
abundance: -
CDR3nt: TGTGCCAGCAGTTTCTCAGGGTACCAAGAGACCCAGTACTTC
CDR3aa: CASSFSGYQETQYF

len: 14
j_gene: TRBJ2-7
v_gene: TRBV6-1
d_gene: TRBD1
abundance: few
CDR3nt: TGTGCCAGCAGTGAAGGGACAGGGATCTACGAGCAGTACTTC
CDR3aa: CASSEGTGIYEQYF

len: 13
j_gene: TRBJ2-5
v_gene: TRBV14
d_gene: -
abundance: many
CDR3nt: TGTGCCAGCAGCCAAGTGAGGAGAGAGACCCAGTACTTC
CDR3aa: CASSQVRRETQYF

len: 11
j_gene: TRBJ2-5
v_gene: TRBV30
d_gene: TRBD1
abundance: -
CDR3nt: TGTGCCTGGACAGGGGGAGAGTCCCAGTACTTC
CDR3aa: CAWTGGESQYF

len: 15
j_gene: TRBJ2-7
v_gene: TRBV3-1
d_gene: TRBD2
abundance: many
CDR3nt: TGTGCCAGCAGCCCCACTAGCGGGAGGCCCTACGAGCAGTACTTC
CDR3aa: CASSPTSGRPYEQYF

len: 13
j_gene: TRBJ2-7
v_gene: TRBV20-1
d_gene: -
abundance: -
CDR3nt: TGCAGTGCTAGAGTCGGCACAGGGTACGAGCAGTACTTC
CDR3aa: CSARVGTGYEQYF

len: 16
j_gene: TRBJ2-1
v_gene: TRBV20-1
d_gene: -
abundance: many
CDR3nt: TGCAGTGCTTATTCCAGGGGCGGAGAAACATACAATGAGCAGTTCTTC
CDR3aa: CSAYSRGGETYNEQFF

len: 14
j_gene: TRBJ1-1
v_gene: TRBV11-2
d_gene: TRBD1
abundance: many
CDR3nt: TGTGCCAGCAGCCCGCGACAGGGTTGGGCAGAAGCTTTCTTT
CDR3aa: CASSPRQGWAEAFF

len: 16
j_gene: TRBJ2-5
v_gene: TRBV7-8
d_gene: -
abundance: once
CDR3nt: TGTGCCAGCAGCTCCCGGGTACAGGGTTTCCAAGAGACCCAGTACTTC
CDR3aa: CASSSRVQGFQETQYF

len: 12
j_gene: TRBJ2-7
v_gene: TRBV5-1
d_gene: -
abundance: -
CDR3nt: TGCGCCAGCAGCTTGGATAGATACGAGCAGTACTTC
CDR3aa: CASSLDRYEQYF

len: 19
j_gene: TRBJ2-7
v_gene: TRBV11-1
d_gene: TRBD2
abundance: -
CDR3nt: TGTGCCAGCAGCCCAAGGCCTAGCGGGAGCCCTCCTAAGTCCTACGAGCAGTACTTC
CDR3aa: CASSPRPSGSPPKSYEQYF

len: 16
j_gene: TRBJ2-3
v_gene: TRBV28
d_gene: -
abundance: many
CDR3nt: TGTGCCAGCAGTTTGCCGGGTCTACCAGGCACAGATACGCAGTATTTT
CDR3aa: CASSLPGLPGTDTQYF

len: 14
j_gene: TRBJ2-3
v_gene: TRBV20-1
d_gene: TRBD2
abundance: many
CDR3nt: TGCAGTGCTAAGACTAGCGGAGGCACAGATACGCAGTATTTT
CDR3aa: CSAKTSGGTDTQYF

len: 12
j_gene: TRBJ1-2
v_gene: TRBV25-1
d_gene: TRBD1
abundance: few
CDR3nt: TGTGCCAGCGGGGACAGGGCGAAAGGCTACACCTTC
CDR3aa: CASGDRAKGYTF

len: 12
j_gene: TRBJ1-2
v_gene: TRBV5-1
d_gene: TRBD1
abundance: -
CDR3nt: TGCGCCAGCAGCCCCGACAGGGTACGCTACACCTTC
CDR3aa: CASSPDRVRYTF

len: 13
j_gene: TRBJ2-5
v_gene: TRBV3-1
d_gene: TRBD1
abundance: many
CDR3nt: TGTGCCAGCAGCCCGACAGGGGAAGAGACCCAGTACTTC
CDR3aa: CASSPTGEETQYF

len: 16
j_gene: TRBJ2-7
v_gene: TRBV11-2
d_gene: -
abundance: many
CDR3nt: TGTGCCAGCAGCGAGGATACCGGGATCCCCCTTTACGAGCAGTACTTC
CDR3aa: CASSEDTGIPLYEQYF

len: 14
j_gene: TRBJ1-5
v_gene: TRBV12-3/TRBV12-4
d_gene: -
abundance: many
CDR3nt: TGTGCCAGCAGTCCACCTAATAGCAATCAGCCCCAGCATTTT
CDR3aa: CASSPPNSNQPQHF

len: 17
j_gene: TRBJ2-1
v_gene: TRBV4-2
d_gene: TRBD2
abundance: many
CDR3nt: TGTGCCAGCAGCCAAGACCCCCCAGCGGGGGACTACAATGAGCAGTTCTTC
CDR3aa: CASSQDPPAGDYNEQFF

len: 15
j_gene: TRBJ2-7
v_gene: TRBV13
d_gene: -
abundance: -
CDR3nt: TGTGCCAGCAGCTTAGGGCTAGGAGACTCCTACGAGCAGTACTTC
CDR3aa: CASSLGLGDSYEQYF

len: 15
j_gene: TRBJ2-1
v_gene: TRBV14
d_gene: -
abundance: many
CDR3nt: TGTGCCAGCAGCCAATTTAAGGGAGAGCCCAATGAGCAGTTCTTC
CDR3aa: CASSQFKGEPNEQFF

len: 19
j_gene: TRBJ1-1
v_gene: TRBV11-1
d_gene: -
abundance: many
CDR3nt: TGTGCCAGCAGCCCAAAAAGCAAAAACAGGGCCTTTCGAGGGACTGAAGCTTTCTTT
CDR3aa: CASSPKSKNRAFRGTEAFF

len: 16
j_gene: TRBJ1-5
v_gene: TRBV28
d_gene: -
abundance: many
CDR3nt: TGTGCCAGCAGTTTAGCAGGGCGGGCTCGCAATCAGCCCCAGCATTTT
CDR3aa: CASSLAGRARNQPQHF

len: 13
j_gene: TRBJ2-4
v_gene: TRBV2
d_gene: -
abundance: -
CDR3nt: TGTGCCAGCATGTCGGGCAACCAAAACATTCAGTACTTC
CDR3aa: CASMSGNQNIQYF

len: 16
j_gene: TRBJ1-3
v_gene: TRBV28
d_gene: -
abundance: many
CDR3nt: TGTGCCAGCAGTACCCCGCAGGGACCCTCTGGAAACACCATATATTTT
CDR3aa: CASSTPQGPSGNTIYF